The clone carrying this T cell receptor (beta chain) was counted at least ten times. The sample originates from a study of regulatory T cells in long-lasting Graves disease. Combining iRepertoire HTBI primers with Arm-PCR of CDR3 regions, the authors built TCR beta libraries. A single record per CDR3 protein comes from TCRdb applying MiXCR to the multiplex PCR reads. The data contain roughly 420,000 distinct CDR3 sequences, approximately 14% of them singletons. Sample time point: newly diagnosed GD, antithyroid drugs for less than 3 months. From RNA extracted from PBMCs, the TCR library was made. CDR3 size: 15 residues. Deletions cut 6 bases from V and 0 bases from J, with 12 bases between. The germline CDR1 and CDR2 sequences are SNHLY and FYNNEI. This sample also belongs to another study, concerning T cells in Graves' hyperthyroidism and ophthalmopathy.

This material consisted of peripheral blood mononuclear cells (PBMCs), taken at new diagnosis, from a patient treated with antithyroid drugs. This receptor was obtained from a woman aged 45-59 years with Graves disease. The rearrangement joins TRBV2 to TRBJ2-1; tentatively, D is TRBD1 (6 bases). The CDR3: CASSPQGVSYNEQFF. CDR3 nucleotides: TGTGCCAGCAGCCCACAGGGTGTCTCCTACAATGAGCAGTTCTTC.